The clone carrying this T cell receptor beta chain occurred once. The CDR3 runs to 18 residues. Germline CDR1 is LNHNV and CDR2 is YYDKDF (reference sequence). The ends were cut back, 0 bases at V and 6 bases at J, with 20 bases in the middle. This entry is derived from a study of blood T cell repertoires in COVID-19. For the study at large: Italy, Spain and the United States were the sources of the convalescent and acute COVID-19 samples.

As originally analysed: From reference gene primer amplification, estimates of nucleated cell counts were derived. Sequencing was performed with immunoSEQ multiplex PCR; in TCRdb, only in-frame clones are kept and a portion is missing. V, J and clone size are taken as reported in that table, and D and trimming were inferred from the DNA itself. The sample yields some 390,000 clones, more than 75% seen once. Patients of the Seattle cohort, enrolled during active infection, were followed longitudinally. Sequencing used peripheral blood. This TCR derives from a woman aged 60-75 years with COVID-19, enrolled during active disease. The chain employs TRBV15 and TRBJ1-4, with D perhaps TRBD1 (5 bases). CDR3 sequence reads: CATSRDPDTGTWDEKLFF. CDR3 DNA sequence: TGTGCCACCAGCAGAGATCCCGACACAGGAACATGGGATGAAAAACTGTTTTTT.